This T cell receptor beta chain is from a study of T-cell reconstitution after alpha-beta-depleted transplantation in children. V was pared by 6 bases and J by 4 bases, with 6 bases of the junction left unmatched. CDR3 length: 14 amino acids. Germline CDR1 is DFQATT and CDR2 is SNEGSKA (reference sequence). Preparation of the TCRbeta library was carried out with unique molecular identifiers. One entry per CDR3 protein results from TCRdb running MiXCR on the PCR reads. The sample consists of about 120,000 distinct CDR3 sequences, approximately 10% of them appearing once. This clonotype was seen repeatedly, ten times or more. The antigen is undetermined. Findings of the study overall: Several hundred expanded graft clones reportedly were the source of alpha-beta T cells about two months after transplant. Surviving recipient T cells and thymic progenitors underlay high day-60 TCRbeta diversity in some patients. A year post-transplant, T-cell counts and diversity derived mostly from newly produced T cells.

The clonotype comes from a boy younger than 10 with acute lymphoblastic leukemia, due to receive a stem cell transplant. Sequenced material: PBMCs, taken before TCRalphabeta/CD19-depleted stem cell transplant. The J gene is TRBJ2-7, the V gene TRBV20-1; 13 bases fit TRBD2. The CDR3 spells CSARTSGSTYEQYF. CDR3 nucleotides: TGCAGTGCAAGGACTAGCGGGAGTACTTACGAGCAGTACTTC.